What follows are 24 T cell receptor beta chains derived from one specimen sequenced in a study of blood T cell repertoires in COVID-19. Measured with immunoSEQ multiplex PCR; TCRdb has only the in-frame clones, and not every one. The sample consists of 150,000 to 200,000 clones, roughly 90% of them appearing once. The specimen was peripheral blood. Receptors were obtained from a man aged 18 to 29 with acute or convalescent COVID-19.

The CDR3 DNA reads as TGTGCCACCCGCAGGGGAAGGACTGAAGCTTTCTTT. Translation: CATRRGRTEAFF. This chain joins TRBV19 and TRBJ1-1; D is perhaps TRBD1 (6 bases). Germline V gene sequence: CDR1 LNHDA, CDR2 SQIVND (reference sequence). The CDR3 spans 12 residues. The ends were cut back, 10 bases at V and 5 bases at J, with 14 bases in the middle.

This chain uses TRBV19 with TRBJ1-1; TRBD1 is a possible D gene (6 bases). This CDR3 is built from 14 residues. The germline gives CDR1 LNHDA, CDR2 SQIVND (reference sequence). Deletions cut 8 bases from V and 7 bases from J, with 20 bases between. In DNA form, the CDR3 reads TGTGCCAGTTGCCGGGACACCCTGTTAAATGAAGCTTTCTTT. Translated, it gives CASCRDTLLNEAFF.

This chain connects TRBV12-5 to TRBJ2-1; 12 bases map to TRBD1. CDR1 is LGHNT, CDR2 FRNRAP, per germline. This CDR3 is 15 amino acids long. V lost 4 bases, J lost 9 bases, and 7 bases stayed unmatched. CDR3 coding DNA: TGTGCTAGTGGTTGGAGGGACAGGGGGCTCAGTGAGCAGTTCTTC. Translating gives CASGWRDRGLSEQFF.

The chain has TRBV29-1 and TRBJ1-5, with 8 bases that match TRBD1. Looked up from germline, CDR1 is SQVTM and CDR2 is ANQGSEA. The CDR3 is 12 residues long. Trimming at V came to 6 bases and at J to 3 bases, leaving 1 base not matched to a gene. The DNA of the CDR3 is TGCAGCGTACAGGGGGACAATCAGCCCCAGCATTTT. This gives the protein CSVQGDNQPQHF.

The chain has TRBV5-5 and TRBJ1-1; 11 nucleotides align to TRBD1. This CDR3 comprises 16 residues. Trimming took 1 base from V and 5 from J; bases not matched to a gene: 7. Looked up from germline, CDR1 is SGHKS and CDR2 is YYEKEE (reference sequence). The CDR3 DNA reads as TGTGCCAGCAGCTTGATGGGACAGGGGGTGGGAACTGAAGCTTTCTTT. Translation gives CASSLMGQGVGTEAFF.

The chain links TRBV5-4 to TRBJ2-5; 10 bases line up with TRBD2. The V segment lost 0 bases and the J segment 2 bases; nucleotides outside the gene matches: 4. The germline V gene encodes CDR1 SGHNT and CDR2 YYREEE (reference sequence). CDR3 length: 16 residues. The CDR3 protein is CASSLGPSGRQETQYF. The CDR3 DNA reads as TGTGCCAGCAGCTTGGGGCCTAGCGGGAGACAAGAGACCCAGTACTTC.

The chain couples TRBV12-3 or TRBV12-4 to TRBJ1-1; D possibly corresponds to TRBD1 (6 bases). The germline V and J ends were trimmed by 6 bases and 5 bases, with 10 bases remaining between them. This CDR3 is built from 12 residues. CDR3 DNA: TGTGCCAGCAGCTGGGACAAGACTGAAGCTTTCTTT. It is translated as CASSWDKTEAFF.

The chain couples TRBV2 to TRBJ2-3, with a tentative D call TRBD1 (5 bases). V was pared by 5 bases and J by 0 bases, with 12 bases between. Germline CDR1 and CDR2: SNHLY and FYNNEI. The CDR3 covers 15 residues. Written as DNA, the CDR3 is TGTGCCAGCAGTATCTGGCAGGGAAGCACAGATACGCAGTATTTT. Protein sequence: CASSIWQGSTDTQYF.

The J gene is TRBJ1-6, the V gene TRBV11-3; TRBD1 is a possible D gene (6 bases). CDR3 length equals 12 residues. Germline V gene data show CDR1 as SGHNT and CDR2 as YENEEA. Trimming pared 3 bases from V and 13 bases from J, leaving 10 bases between. The CDR3 sequence is CASSFITGPLHF. In DNA, the CDR3 is TGTGCCAGCAGCTTCATTACAGGGCCCCTCCACTTT.

This clone has more than one count but fewer than ten. Other DNA sequences in this sample translate to the same CDR3. This sequence joins TRBV3-1 (or the pseudogene TRBV3-2) and TRBJ1-2; TRBD1 aligns across 8 bases. CDR1 is LGHDT and CDR2 is YNNKEL in the germline V gene (reference sequence). The CDR3 runs to 15 residues. The V and J ends lost 2 bases and 1 base, in that order; junction bases with no gene match: 3. This CDR3 reads CASSQPGQDNYGYTF. CDR3 DNA: TGTGCCAGCAGCCAACCGGGACAGGATAACTATGGCTACACCTTC.

The chain employs TRBV3-1 (or the pseudogene TRBV3-2) and TRBJ1-5; tentative D call: TRBD1 (5 bases). There are 15 residues in the CDR3. Trimming cost V 4 bases and J 0 bases, with 10 bases left between them. Germline CDR1 reads LGHDT; CDR2 reads YNNKEL (reference sequence). CDR3 DNA: TGTGCCAGCAGCCCGGGACTTCGTAGCAATCAGCCCCAGCATTTT. Translation gives CASSPGLRSNQPQHF.

This clone was observed a single time. The chain joins TRBV9 to TRBJ1-6; TRBD1 matches 7 bases. The CDR3 runs 13 residues. Germline CDR1 SGDLS, CDR2 YYNGEE. V trimming: 4 bases; J trimming: 11 bases; junction bases outside the gene matches: 6. Written as DNA, the CDR3 is TGTGCCAGCAGCCCCGACAGGGTCCCACCCCTCCACTTT. Protein product: CASSPDRVPPLHF.

The CDR3, as DNA: TGTGCCAGTAGTATCCCCCCTAGCGGGGGGCTAAGAACAGATACGCAGTATTTT. Encoded protein: CASSIPPSGGLRTDTQYF. The chain has TRBV19 and TRBJ2-3; TRBD2 matches 11 bases. The V and J ends lost 3 bases and 3 bases, in that order; junction bases with no gene match: 11. The germline V gene encodes CDR1 LNHDA and CDR2 SQIVND (reference sequence). This CDR3 is built from 18 residues. Full variable domain (rest looked up from reference TRBV19 and TRBJ2-3): DGGITQSPKYLFRKEGQNVTLSCEQNLNHDAMYWYRQDPGQGLRLIYYSQIVNDFQKGDIAEGYSVSREKKESFPLTVTSAQKNPTAFYLCASSIPPSGGLRTDTQYFGPGTRLTVL.

The chain employs TRBV30 and TRBJ2-7; TRBD1 agrees at 7 bases. V gave up 0 bases and J gave up 2 bases; unmatched junction bases: 4. Looked up from germline, CDR1 is GTSNPN and CDR2 is SVGIG (reference sequence). The CDR3 length is 14 residues. For the CDR3, the DNA is TGTGCCTGGAGTGTAGACAGGGTGGCCTACGAGCAGTACTTC. Amino acid sequence: CAWSVDRVAYEQYF.

This clone was seen a handful of times. The genes are TRBV5-1 and TRBJ1-4; the match to TRBD1 covers 9 bases. The ends lost 2 bases at V and 8 bases at J; junction bases unmatched: 7. This CDR3 region has 15 residues. Per germline, CDR1 SGHRS and CDR2 YFSETQ. The CDR3 coding sequence is TGCGCCAGCAGCTTAACAGGGGGCGCAGAAGAAAAACTGTTTTTT. Translated, it gives CASSLTGGAEEKLFF.

Only a few counts were recorded for this clone. The rearrangement joins TRBV4-1 to TRBJ1-6, with TRBD1 matching 10 bases. V shed 6 bases and J 7 bases; nucleotides not matched to a gene: 15. The V gene's germline CDR1 is MGHRA and CDR2 YSYEKL. The CDR3 has 18 amino acids. CDR3 sequence reads: CASSLTGGEEGYNSPLHF. The DNA of the CDR3 is TGCGCCAGCAGTCTGACAGGGGGCGAAGAAGGTTACAATTCACCCCTCCACTTT.

V is TRBV6-5 and J is TRBJ2-7, with D uncertain. Germline loops: CDR1 MNHEY, CDR2 SVGAGI. V lost 4 bases and J 0 bases, leaving 10 bases between the germline ends. This CDR3 is built from 14 residues. The CDR3 loop is CASSLEFNSYEQYF. The CDR3 DNA reads TGTGCCAGCAGTTTAGAGTTCAACTCCTACGAGCAGTACTTC.

J is TRBJ2-5 and V is TRBV2; TRBD1 matches 7 bases. V lost 5 bases, J lost 4 bases, and 7 bases stayed unmatched. Germline CDR1 is SNHLY and CDR2 is FYNNEI. This CDR3 spans 14 amino acids. This CDR3 reads CASSPPGQPETQYF. The CDR3 region has the DNA TGTGCCAGCAGTCCCCCGGGACAGCCAGAGACCCAGTACTTC.

This chain links TRBV18 with TRBJ1-1; possible D gene TRBD1, 5 bases. There are 15 residues in the CDR3. The germline gives CDR1 KGHSH, CDR2 LQKENI. The ends were cut back, 6 bases at V and 8 bases at J, with 22 bases in the middle. CDR3 DNA sequence: TGTGCCAGCTCCCGTAAAGAGGGAGGGACGTACGAAGCTTTCTTT. Its translation is CASSRKEGGTYEAFF.

The rearrangement links TRBV30 to TRBJ1-2, with D perhaps matching TRBD1 (5 bases). CDR1 is GTSNPN and CDR2 is SVGIG in the germline V gene (reference sequence). V was pared by 5 bases and J by 4 bases, with 20 bases between. The CDR3 is 15 residues long. CDR3 sequence reads: CAWASPGTVVYGYTF. CDR3 nucleotides: TGTGCCTGGGCGTCCCCCGGGACTGTCGTCTATGGCTACACCTTC.

V and J are TRBV19 and TRBJ1-2; D not certain. Per germline, CDR1 LNHDA and CDR2 SQIVND (reference sequence). CDR3 size: 13 residues. Trimming removed 5 bases from V and 3 bases from J, with 10 bases in between. CDR3 in DNA: TGTGCCAGTAGTGGAAGGGAGCACTATGGCTACACCTTC. Its translation: CASSGREHYGYTF. The full variable domain, completed using reference TRBV19 and TRBJ1-2, is DGGITQSPKYLFRKEGQNVTLSCEQNLNHDAMYWYRQDPGQGLRLIYYSQIVNDFQKGDIAEGYSVSREKKESFPLTVTSAQKNPTAFYLCASSGREHYGYTFGSGTRLTVV.

J is TRBJ2-7 and V is TRBV5-1; 7 bases align to TRBD1. The CDR3 consists of 13 residues. Germline V gene sequence: CDR1 SGHRS, CDR2 YFSETQ. J was trimmed by 4 bases and V by 2 bases; bases with no gene match: 3. The DNA for the CDR3 is TGCGCCAGCAGCTTCGGGACAGTGTACGAGCAGTACTTC. It translates to CASSFGTVYEQYF.

The CDR3 DNA is TGTGCCAGCTCATCGGACAGGGGGTATAGTCTGCACGGCTACACCTTC. The encoded protein is CASSSDRGYSLHGYTF. This chain joins TRBV18 and TRBJ1-2, with TRBD1 identical over 10 bases. The CDR3 spans 16 residues. The junction had 14 bases not matched to a gene; V was cut back by 5 bases and J by 8 bases. Germline CDR1 is KGHSH and CDR2 is LQKENI.

CDR3 residues: CASRSQSDRGYGYTF. The CDR3 DNA reads as TGTGCCAGTAGATCCCAGTCGGACAGGGGCTATGGCTACACCTTC. The rearrangement links TRBV19 to TRBJ1-2, with TRBD1 matching over 9 bases. In germline, CDR1 is LNHDA, CDR2 SQIVND (reference sequence). V lost 6 bases and J lost 4; bases outside the gene matches: 9. The CDR3 extends over 15 amino acids.